This is a list of T cell receptor beta chains from one sample in a study of blood T cells in healthy people across ages. TCRdb re-derived calls from the 5' RACE reads in MiXCR, one entry per CDR3 protein. The profile shows about 760,000 distinct CDR3 sequences, roughly three fifths of them singletons. Sequencing used blood. Source of these receptors: a man aged 40-55 years in good health. Both conserved end residues are part of each CDR3. The D gene is left open where the match is weak. Size is stated for part of the rows, as once, few or many counts, or as a class when the clone is expanded.

j_call | d_call | clone_size | v_call | cdr3_nt | cdr3_aa
TRBJ2-1 | TRBD1 | - | TRBV2 | TGTGCCAGCACCGGTCCGGGACAGGAGTACAATGAGCAGTTCTTC | CASTGPGQEYNEQFF
TRBJ2-1 | - | - | TRBV9 | TGTGCCAGCAGCGTAGATCCGGGCAGCCTAGTTCACAATGAGCAGTTCTTC | CASSVDPGSLVHNEQFF
TRBJ2-7 | - | many | TRBV7-2 | TGTGCCAGCAGCTTTTCAGGATCCTACGAGCAGTACTTC | CASSFSGSYEQYF
TRBJ2-7 | - | - | TRBV12-3/TRBV12-4 | TGTGCCAGCAGTGTACTGTTGCGGCCCTACGAGCAGTACTTC | CASSVLLRPYEQYF
TRBJ2-7 | TRBD1 | - | TRBV6-1 | TGTGCCAGCAGTGACCTAGCCGGGACAGGATCCTACGAGCAGTACTTC | CASSDLAGTGSYEQYF
TRBJ2-6 | - | many | TRBV27 | TGTGCCACCCTACCAGGGCCTGGGGCCAACGTCCTGACTTTC | CATLPGPGANVLTF
TRBJ2-5 | - | few | TRBV5-1 | TGCGCCAGCAGCTCCCGCCCAGGGGTGAAAGAGACCCAGTACTTC | CASSSRPGVKETQYF
TRBJ2-7 | TRBD2 | - | TRBV5-1 | TGCGCCAGCAGCATAGGCGCGGGAGTTGATGAGCAGTACTTC | CASSIGAGVDEQYF
TRBJ2-7 | - | - | TRBV6-5 | TGTGCCAGCAGTGATAACGTAAACTACGAGCAGTACTTC | CASSDNVNYEQYF
TRBJ1-1 | - | - | TRBV12-3/TRBV12-4 | TGTGCCAGCAGCCCCCCGGAGTCCTTGAACACTGAAGCTTTCTTT | CASSPPESLNTEAFF
TRBJ1-2 | - | - | TRBV5-6 | TGTGCCAGCAGCCAAAGCCCTAACTATGGCTACACCTTC | CASSQSPNYGYTF
TRBJ2-7 | TRBD2 | - | TRBV20-1 | TGCAGTGCTTCAAAGCCGGGACTAGGCTACGAGCAGTACTTC | CSASKPGLGYEQYF
TRBJ1-5 | TRBD1 | once | TRBV7-9 | TGTGCCAGCAGCAACGCCGCCGGGACAGACGGCAATCAGCCCCAGCATTTT | CASSNAAGTDGNQPQHF
TRBJ2-1 | - | many | TRBV7-2 | TGTGCCAGCAGCTTTTCCTGGACCAGTGAGCAGTTCTTC | CASSFSWTSEQFF
TRBJ2-5 | TRBD1 | - | TRBV7-8 | TGTGCCAGCAGCGCCCCACAGGGGGTCTCTGGAGAGACCCAGTACTTC | CASSAPQGVSGETQYF
TRBJ2-3 | - | - | TRBV20-1 | TGCAGTGCTTTCAGACTGGGTGTCACAGATACGCAGTATTTT | CSAFRLGVTDTQYF
TRBJ2-7 | TRBD2 | - | TRBV20-1 | TGCAGTGCCACTAGCGGGGGGGTGGAAGAGGCCCAGTACTTC | CSATSGGVEEAQYF
TRBJ2-4 | - | - | TRBV2 | TGTGCCAGCGCGAGGGAGGTGCTAGGGGAGCAGTACTTC | CASAREVLGEQYF
TRBJ2-7 | TRBD2 | - | TRBV6-2/TRBV6-3 | TGTGCCAGCGCAACTCTAGCGGGAAGGTACGAGCAGTACTTC | CASATLAGRYEQYF
TRBJ2-4 | TRBD1 | - | TRBV4-2 | TGTGCCAGCAGCCAAGAGGGACAGGGGGGGAACATTCAGTACTTC | CASSQEGQGGNIQYF
TRBJ2-5 | TRBD2 | - | TRBV4-1 | TGCGCCAGCAGCCAAGTTGAGGGGAGGGATGAGACCCAGTACTTC | CASSQVEGRDETQYF
TRBJ2-7 | - | few | TRBV28 | TGTGCCAGCACCCTCGTGCGGCAGCCCTACGAGCAGTACTTC | CASTLVRQPYEQYF
TRBJ2-5 | TRBD2 | few | TRBV20-1 | TGCAGTGCTAAGACACCGGGACTAGCGGGAGGGGAGACCCAGTACTTC | CSAKTPGLAGGETQYF
TRBJ1-6 | - | few | TRBV4-1 | TGCGCCAGCAGCCAAGAGGGGTTAGGCTCCTATAATTCACCCCTCCACTTT | CASSQEGLGSYNSPLHF
TRBJ1-1 | - | - | TRBV20-1 | TGCAGTGCTAGAGACCCGGGACTAACAACTAAGGGGACTGAAGCTTTCTTT | CSARDPGLTTKGTEAFF
TRBJ1-4 | - | - | TRBV2 | TGTGCCAGCAGTGAAGCGAGACAGCCCTCGGGGGAAAAACTGTTTTTT | CASSEARQPSGEKLFF
TRBJ2-3 | - | once | TRBV2 | TGTGCCAGCATAGGCGGCAATAAAGATACGCAGTATTTT | CASIGGNKDTQYF
TRBJ2-7 | TRBD2 | - | TRBV7-2 | TGTGCCAGCAGCTTAGAAGTTACCAGCGGGGACTACGAGCAGTACTTC | CASSLEVTSGDYEQYF
TRBJ2-4 | TRBD1 | - | TRBV6-1 | TGTGCCAGCAGTGTCACAGGGGGCTTTGGCAAAAACATTCAGTACTTC | CASSVTGGFGKNIQYF
TRBJ1-5 | - | - | TRBV2 | TGTGCCACACACCCCGACATTGTGCGCAATCAGCCCCAGCATTTT | CATHPDIVRNQPQHF